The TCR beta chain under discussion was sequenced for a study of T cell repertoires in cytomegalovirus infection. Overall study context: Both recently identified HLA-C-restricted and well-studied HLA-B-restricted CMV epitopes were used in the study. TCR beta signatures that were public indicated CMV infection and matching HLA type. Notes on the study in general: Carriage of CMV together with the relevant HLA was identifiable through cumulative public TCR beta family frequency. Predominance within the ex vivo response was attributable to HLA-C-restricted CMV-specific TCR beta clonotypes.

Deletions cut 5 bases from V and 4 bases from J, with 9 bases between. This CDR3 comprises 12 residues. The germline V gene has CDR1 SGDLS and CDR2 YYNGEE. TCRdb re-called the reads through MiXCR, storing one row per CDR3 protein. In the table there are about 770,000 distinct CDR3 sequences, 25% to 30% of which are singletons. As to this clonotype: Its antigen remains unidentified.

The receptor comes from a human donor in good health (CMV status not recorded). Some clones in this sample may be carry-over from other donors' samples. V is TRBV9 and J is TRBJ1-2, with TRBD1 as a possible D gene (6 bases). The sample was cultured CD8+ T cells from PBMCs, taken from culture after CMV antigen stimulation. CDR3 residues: CASRDRLYGYTF. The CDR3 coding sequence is TGTGCCAGCAGGGACAGACTCTATGGCTACACCTTC.